Following are 29 T cell receptor beta chains from one sample sequenced in a study of T cells in localized non-small cell lung cancer. Method: immunoSEQ multiplex PCR; TCRdb's copy keeps in-frame clones and lacks some. In the table there are tens of thousands of clones, 88% of which are singletons. The sequencing used PBMCs, collected before any cancer treatment. The receptors derive from a man aged 40 to 75 with stage II lung adenocarcinoma.

The V gene is TRBV9, the J gene TRBJ1-1, with unresolved D. This CDR3 region has 16 residues. V lost 0 bases and J 0 bases, leaving 12 bases between the germline ends. Per germline, CDR1 SGDLS and CDR2 YYNGEE. In nucleotides, the CDR3 is TGTGCCAGCAGCGTAGTTAACAGCAGAATGAACACTGAAGCTTTCTTT. Its protein is CASSVVNSRMNTEAFF.

The chain uses TRBV6-5 and TRBJ2-7; 12 nucleotides line up with TRBD2. From germline, CDR1 is MNHEY and CDR2 SVGAGI. V was pared by 0 bases and J by 4 bases, with 1 base of the junction left unmatched. This CDR3 is built from 15 residues. DNA of the CDR3: TGTGCCAGCAGTTACTCGACTAGCGGGGGTTACGAGCAGTACTTC. Protein sequence: CASSYSTSGGYEQYF.

CDR3 nucleotide sequence: TGTGCCAGCAGTTATCCCACAGGTGGAAACACCATATATTTT. Protein sequence: CASSYPTGGNTIYF. The chain employs TRBV6-9 and TRBJ1-3, with D perhaps matching TRBD1 (5 bases). The V gene lost 2 bases and the J gene lost 3 bases, with 8 bases spanning the gap. Germline CDR1 is MNHGY and CDR2 is SVAAGI. The CDR3 is made up of 14 amino acids.

The rearrangement joins TRBV7-3 to TRBJ2-3, with D possibly being TRBD2 (5 bases). In germline, CDR1 is SGHTA, CDR2 FQGTGA. The CDR3 is 14 amino acids. Trimming stripped 5 bases from V and 5 bases from J, with 14 bases between. CDR3 coding DNA: TGTGCCAGCAGCCCCGGGGTGGCGGGAGATACGCAGTATTTT. Translated: CASSPGVAGDTQYF.

This sequence joins TRBV9 and TRBJ2-2, with unresolved D. The V gene lost 0 bases and the J gene lost 6 bases, with 9 bases spanning the gap. CDR1 SGDLS and CDR2 YYNGEE come from the germline V gene. The length of the CDR3 is 14 residues. The CDR3 loop reads CASSVGSPAGELFF. In DNA form, the CDR3 reads TGTGCCAGCAGCGTAGGGTCCCCCGCCGGGGAGCTGTTTTTT.

The chain recombines TRBV2 with TRBJ1-1; possible D gene TRBD1, 6 bases. The CDR3 is made up of 14 amino acids. Trimming took 5 bases from V and 1 from J, leaving 11 bases between them. Germline CDR1 SNHLY, CDR2 FYNNEI. As DNA, the CDR3 is TGTGCCAGCAGTCTACGACAGGCGAACACTGAAGCTTTCTTT. It yields the protein CASSLRQANTEAFF.

The V and J genes are TRBV11-2 and TRBJ2-5; D unclear. This CDR3 comprises 12 residues. Per germline, CDR1 SGHAT and CDR2 FQNNGV. With 0 bases removed from V and 6 bases from J, the gap between germline ends came to 5 bases. CDR3 sequence reads: CASSLDLQTQYF. The CDR3 nucleotides read TGTGCCAGCAGCTTAGATCTTCAGACCCAGTACTTC.

The rearrangement joins TRBV19 to TRBJ1-1, with D maybe TRBD1 (6 bases). CDR1 is LNHDA and CDR2 is SQIVND in the germline V gene (reference sequence). Trimming removed 5 bases from V and 6 bases from J, with 31 bases in between. The CDR3 spans 19 residues. CDR3 coding DNA: TGTGCCAGTAGTCCCCGGGGGCTCTCCAGCGTTGTATTGAGGCCTGAAGCTTTCTTT. This translates into CASSPRGLSSVVLRPEAFF.

The rearrangement joins TRBV5-4 to TRBJ1-1, with D perhaps TRBD1 (6 bases). Germline CDR1 reads SGHNT; CDR2 reads YYREEE (reference sequence). Trimming stripped 4 bases from V and 1 base from J, with 8 bases between. This CDR3 region has 13 residues. The DNA for the CDR3 is TGTGCCAGCAGCAAGGACAGGAACACTGAAGCTTTCTTT. Encoded protein: CASSKDRNTEAFF.

J is TRBJ2-3 and V is TRBV30; TRBD2 matches at 11 bases. Germline V gives CDR1 GTSNPN, CDR2 SVGIG (reference sequence). Losses at the gene ends were 4 bases for V and 3 bases for J; bases not matched to a gene: 3. This CDR3 has 14 residues. The CDR3 reads CAWMTSGTTDTQYF. In DNA, the CDR3 is TGTGCCTGGATGACTAGCGGGACTACAGATACGCAGTATTTT.

The chain links TRBV5-1 to TRBJ2-7; perhaps D is TRBD1 or TRBD2 (6 bases each). V was shortened by 0 bases and J by 6 bases, with 16 bases between the two germline ends. Germline V CDR1 and CDR2: SGHRS, YFSETQ. The CDR3 loop spans 15 amino acids. The CDR3 sequence: CASSLEVEGVFEQYF. The CDR3 DNA reads as TGCGCCAGCAGCTTGGAGGTGGAGGGGGTGTTCGAGCAGTACTTC.

CDR3 sequence reads: CASSSRTGAVMNTEAFF. The CDR3 DNA reads TGTGCCAGCAGTTCGAGGACAGGGGCGGTTATGAACACTGAAGCTTTCTTT. This chain connects TRBV27 to TRBJ1-1; 9 bases are shared with TRBD1. CDR1 and CDR2 (germline): MNHEY, SMNVEV (reference sequence). With 4 bases clipped from V and 0 bases from J, the junction kept 9 bases outside the gene matches. The length of the CDR3 is 17 residues.

The chain employs TRBV10-3 and TRBJ2-1, with 9 bases lining up with TRBD2. The J segment lost 5 bases and the V segment lost 5 bases, leaving 10 bases of the junction unmatched. The CDR3 runs to 16 residues. From germline, CDR1 is ENHRY and CDR2 SYGVKD. CDR3 DNA sequence: TGTGCCATCAGTACGCCGGGACTAGCAGCGAACAATGAGCAGTTCTTC. Translating gives CAISTPGLAANNEQFF.

The CDR3 sequence is CASRRTSGGAYEQYF. CDR3 nucleotide sequence: TGTGCCAGCAGGCGGACTAGCGGGGGGGCCTACGAGCAGTACTTC. The chain uses TRBV5-6 and TRBJ2-7; TRBD2 matches 15 bases. This CDR3 is built from 15 residues. Germline values: CDR1 SGHDT, CDR2 YYEEEE. V lost 5 bases to trimming and J lost 2 bases; unmatched junction nucleotides: 2. Combining the CDR3 with reference TRBV5-6 and TRBJ2-7 gives the whole variable domain DAGVTQSPTHLIKTRGQQVTLRCSPKSGHDTVSWYQQALGQGPQFIFQYYEEEERQRGNFPDRFSGHQFPNYSSELNVNALLLGDSALYLCASRRTSGGAYEQYFGPGTRLTVT.

The rearrangement links TRBV27 to TRBJ2-1, with D tentatively TRBD1 (7 bases). The CDR3 contains 14 residues. The V end lost 0 bases, the J end lost 9 bases, and 12 bases lay between the germline ends. Germline V CDR1 and CDR2: MNHEY, SMNVEV (reference sequence). In DNA form, the CDR3 reads TGTGCCAGCAGTTTATCTCTTCAGGGGGGTGAGCAGTTCTTC. Amino acids: CASSLSLQGGEQFF.

J is TRBJ2-1 and V is TRBV6-5, with D possibly being TRBD2 (5 bases). The CDR3 spans 13 residues. Germline V gene data show CDR1 as MNHEY and CDR2 as SVGAGI. Between the trimmed V and J ends, which lost 3 bases and 10 bases, there was a span of 13 bases. The CDR3 protein is CASSYSRTREQFF. The CDR3 region has the DNA TGTGCCAGCAGTTATTCCCGGACTCGGGAGCAGTTCTTC.

The rearrangement links TRBV2 to TRBJ1-1, with unresolved D. V lost 4 bases to trimming and J lost 2 bases, with 8 bases between them. The germline gives CDR1 SNHLY, CDR2 FYNNEI. This CDR3 spans 13 amino acids. The DNA for the CDR3 is TGTGCCAGCAGTGTGGACGGCAACACTGAAGCTTTCTTT. This codes for CASSVDGNTEAFF.

V usage is TRBV7-6 and J usage is TRBJ2-5; D gene unclear. Germline assignment: CDR1 SGHVS and CDR2 FNYEAQ. The CDR3 contains 14 residues. V lost 0 bases and J 3 bases, leaving 8 bases between the germline ends. This CDR3 is CASSLAAGEETQYF. DNA of the CDR3: TGTGCCAGCAGCTTAGCCGCTGGTGAAGAGACCCAGTACTTC.

V and J are TRBV6-6 and TRBJ2-1; D call uncertain. Germline-derived CDR1 and CDR2 are MNHNY and SVGAGI (reference sequence). The V end was cut by 2 bases, the J end by 8 bases, with 16 bases between. The CDR3 is 15 residues long. CDR3 nucleotide sequence: TGTGCCAGCAGTTACCCATCGAGCGTCGACGATGAGCAGTTCTTC. The encoded protein is CASSYPSSVDDEQFF.

The chain uses TRBV11-3 and TRBJ2-1, with D tentatively TRBD2 (5 bases). Trimming took off 5 bases at V and 8 bases at J, with 16 bases between the two ends. The CDR3 length is 14 residues. Germline V lookup: CDR1 SGHNT, CDR2 YENEEA. DNA of the CDR3: TGTGCCAGCAGCAAAGTGGTAGTGGAGGATGAGCAGTTCTTC. Translation gives CASSKVVVEDEQFF.

The chain has TRBV4-3 and TRBJ2-7; possibly TRBD2 for D (5 bases). V lost 0 bases and J lost 7, with 19 bases in between. Germline-derived CDR1 and CDR2 are LGHNA and YSLEER. The CDR3 spans 16 residues. Written as DNA, the CDR3 is TGCGCCAGCAGCCAAGATCGTGAGGGCGGGCCGGGAGAGCAGTACTTC. This translates into CASSQDREGGPGEQYF.

This sequence joins TRBV11-2 and TRBJ2-5; no clear D. Germline assignment: CDR1 SGHAT and CDR2 FQNNGV. The CDR3 extends over 13 amino acids. V shed 4 bases and J shed 5 bases, with 11 bases lying between them. In DNA, the CDR3 is TGTGCCAGCAGCTCCCGTAGGGTGGAGACCCAGTACTTC. Residues: CASSSRRVETQYF.

There are a few counts of this clone. The chain employs TRBV19 and TRBJ1-1; D is undetermined. The germline V gene encodes CDR1 LNHDA and CDR2 SQIVND (reference sequence). The V end lost 8 bases, the J end lost 5 bases, and 9 bases lay between the germline ends. CDR3 length: 11 amino acids. The CDR3 loop is CASSMGTEAFF. The CDR3 coding sequence is TGTGCCAGTTCGATGGGAACTGAAGCTTTCTTT.

V and J are TRBV7-9 and TRBJ2-5, with 7 bases fitting TRBD2. The CDR3 loop spans 15 amino acids. J gave up 0 bases and V 1 base, and 2 bases lay outside the gene matches. Looked up from germline, CDR1 is SEHNR and CDR2 is FQNEAQ (reference sequence). CDR3 nucleotides: TGTGCCAGCAGCTTAGTCAGCGGGGACCAAGAGACCCAGTACTTC. Residues: CASSLVSGDQETQYF. Based on the CDR3 plus reference TRBV7-9 and TRBJ2-5, the full variable domain is DTGVSQNPRHKITKRGQNVTFRCDPISEHNRLYWYRQTLGQGPEFLTYFQNEAQLEKSRLLSDRFSAERPKGSFSTLEIQRTEQGDSAMYLCASSLVSGDQETQYFGPGTRLLVL.

The V and J genes are TRBV4-1 and TRBJ2-3, with a weak D call TRBD2 (6 bases). This CDR3 comprises 17 residues. Looked up from germline, CDR1 is MGHRA and CDR2 is YSYEKL. V dropped 0 bases and J dropped 2 bases, with 15 bases sitting between them. The CDR3 bases are TGCGCCAGCAGCCAAGATTTGAATAGCGGAATCACAGATACGCAGTATTTT. This gives the protein CASSQDLNSGITDTQYF.

CDR3 in DNA: TGCAGCGTCGGGGGGGCCGGGGAGACCCAGTACTTC. Translation: CSVGGAGETQYF. V gene TRBV29-1 combines with J gene TRBJ2-5; TRBD2 matches 8 bases. This CDR3 is 12 amino acids long. Germline CDR1 and CDR2: SQVTM and ANQGSEA. Unmatched junction bases numbered 5, after V lost 6 bases and J lost 5 bases.

V usage is TRBV5-1 and J usage is TRBJ2-2; tentative D call: TRBD2 (5 bases). Germline V gene sequence: CDR1 SGHRS, CDR2 YFSETQ. Trimming shortened V by 1 base and J by 0 bases, and 13 bases separated the two germline ends. CDR3 length: 17 residues. The CDR3 loop reads CASSLIGVIANTGELFF. In DNA form, the CDR3 reads TGCGCCAGCAGCTTGATCGGGGTTATAGCGAACACCGGGGAGCTGTTTTTT.

The gene calls are TRBV4-3 and TRBJ2-4, with a possible D match to TRBD2 (5 bases). Germline V gene lookup returns CDR1 LGHNA and CDR2 YSLEER. The CDR3 is 13 amino acids. The germline V and J ends were trimmed by 2 bases and 12 bases, with 14 bases remaining between them. CDR3 nucleotide sequence: TGCGCCAGCAGCCAAATCCTAGAGGGTGCTCAGTACTTC. Amino acids: CASSQILEGAQYF.

The chain links TRBV11-2 to TRBJ2-3, with D unresolved. Germline lookup yields CDR1 SGHAT and CDR2 FQNNGV. The CDR3 loop spans 15 amino acids. The V and J ends lost 2 bases and 0 bases respectively, with 9 bases between them. CDR3 in DNA: TGTGCCAGCAGCTTAAGGGCGGCTAGCACAGATACGCAGTATTTT. The encoded protein is CASSLRAASTDTQYF.